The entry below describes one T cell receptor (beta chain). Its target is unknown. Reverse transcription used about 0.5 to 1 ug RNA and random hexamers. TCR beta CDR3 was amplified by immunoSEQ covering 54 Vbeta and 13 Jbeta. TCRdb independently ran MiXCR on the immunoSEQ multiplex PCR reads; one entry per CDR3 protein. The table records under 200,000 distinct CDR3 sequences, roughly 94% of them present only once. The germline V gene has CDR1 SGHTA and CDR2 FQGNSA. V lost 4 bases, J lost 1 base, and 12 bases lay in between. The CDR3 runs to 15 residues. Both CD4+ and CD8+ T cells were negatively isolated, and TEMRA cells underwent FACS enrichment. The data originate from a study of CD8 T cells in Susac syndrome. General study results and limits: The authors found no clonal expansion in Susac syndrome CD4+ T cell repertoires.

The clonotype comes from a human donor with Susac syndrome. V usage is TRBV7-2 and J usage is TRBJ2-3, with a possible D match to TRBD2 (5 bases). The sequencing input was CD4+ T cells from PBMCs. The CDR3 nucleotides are TGTGCCAGCAGCTCCCGGACTGGCGGCACAGATACGCAGTATTTT. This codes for CASSSRTGGTDTQYF.